The 23 T cell receptor beta chains in this list originate from one sample, sequenced in a study of T cell repertoires in cytomegalovirus infection. No antigen has been identified for these receptors. Each CDR3 protein gets one entry after TCRdb re-called the reads with MiXCR. Among about 700,000 distinct CDR3 sequences listed, roughly 30% were seen once. Sequences were derived from cultured PBMCs, sampled from culture after CMV antigen stimulation. The receptors here all came from a human donor in good health (CMV status not recorded). Some clones in this sample may be carry-over from other donors' samples.

Ten or more counts support this clonotype. The V call is TRBV7-2, the J call TRBJ2-7; D is undetermined. Germline CDR1 SGHTA, CDR2 FQGNSA. This CDR3 has 16 amino acids. V gave up 3 bases and J gave up 6 bases, with 21 bases separating them. The CDR3 nucleotides read TGTGCCAGCAGCTTTGGCCTACTCGTCGGGCTCGGCGAGCAGTACTTC. Protein sequence: CASSFGLLVGLGEQYF. The entire variable domain, with the rest obtained from reference TRBV7-2 and TRBJ2-7, is as follows: GAGVSQSPSNKVTEKGKDVELRCDPISGHTALYWYRQSLGQGLEFLIYFQGNSAPDKSGLPSDRFSAERTGGSVSTLTIQRTQQEDSAVYLCASSFGLLVGLGEQYFGPGTRLTVT.

This clonotype was picked up a small number of times. The rearrangement links TRBV6-1 to TRBJ1-2, with a weak D call TRBD1 (5 bases). Germline V gene sequence: CDR1 MNHNS, CDR2 SASEGT. CDR3 size: 15 residues. Trimming shortened V by 1 base and J by 0 bases, and 9 bases separated the two germline ends. The CDR3 protein is CASSEGGGANYGYTF. For the CDR3, the DNA is TGTGCCAGCAGTGAAGGGGGCGGCGCTAACTATGGCTACACCTTC.

The V gene is TRBV20-1, the J gene TRBJ2-7, with TRBD2 matching over 11 bases. Germline values: CDR1 DFQATT, CDR2 SNEGSKA (reference sequence). The CDR3 length is 14 residues. The V segment lost 6 bases and the J segment 6 bases; nucleotides outside the gene matches: 10. The DNA for the CDR3 is TGCAGTGCCCACAAACGGGGACTAGCGGTCGAGCAGTACTTC. Amino acids: CSAHKRGLAVEQYF.

This clonotype was observed a handful of times. J is TRBJ1-1 and V is TRBV6-4, with unresolved D. This CDR3 spans 14 amino acids. The ends were cut back, 6 bases at V and 0 bases at J, with 11 bases in the middle. The V gene's germline CDR1 is MRHNA and CDR2 SNTAGT. The chain's CDR3 is CASSPGGVNTEAFF. CDR3 coding DNA: TGTGCCAGCAGCCCCGGTGGGGTGAACACTGAAGCTTTCTTT.

The rearrangement joins TRBV19 to TRBJ1-1, with D uncertain. The CDR3 consists of 13 residues. Germline V gives CDR1 LNHDA, CDR2 SQIVND (reference sequence). The V end was cut by 8 bases, the J end by 4 bases, with 14 bases between. CDR3 in DNA: TGTGCCAGTGATACTGGTTATGGCACTGAAGCTTTCTTT. It is translated as CASDTGYGTEAFF. Combining the CDR3 with reference TRBV19 and TRBJ1-1 gives the whole variable domain DGGITQSPKYLFRKEGQNVTLSCEQNLNHDAMYWYRQDPGQGLRLIYYSQIVNDFQKGDIAEGYSVSREKKESFPLTVTSAQKNPTAFYLCASDTGYGTEAFFGQGTRLTVV.

Concerning this clonotype itself: Sequence at one end of the junction differs from germline and may be a read error. The chain recombines TRBV19 with TRBJ1-2, with 10 positions matching TRBD1. The CDR3 has 15 amino acids. The germline gives CDR1 LNHDA, CDR2 SQIVND (reference sequence). CDR3 in amino acids: CASTIRDRGSDGYTF. The CDR3 DNA reads TGTGCCAGTACTATAAGGGACAGGGGTTCGGATGGCTACACCTTC. The full variable domain, in which reference TRBV19 and TRBJ1-2 provide the parts outside the CDR3, is DGGITQSPKYLFRKEGQNVTLSCEQNLNHDAMYWYRQDPGQGLRLIYYSQIVNDFQKGDIAEGYSVSREKKESFPLTVTSAQKNPTAFYLCASTIRDRGSDGYTFGSGTRLTVV.

V usage is TRBV7-8 and J usage is TRBJ2-5; D gene ambiguous. The ends were cut back, 0 bases at V and 1 base at J, with 6 bases in the middle. CDR3 length: 14 amino acids. Germline V lookup: CDR1 SGHVS, CDR2 FQNEAQ. The CDR3 reads CASSLANSQETQYF. The DNA for the CDR3 is TGTGCCAGCAGCTTAGCGAACAGCCAAGAGACCCAGTACTTC.

The J gene is TRBJ2-1, the V gene TRBV11-3, with D hard to call. In germline, CDR1 is SGHNT, CDR2 YENEEA. Trimming removed 1 base from V and 5 bases from J, with 6 bases in between. This CDR3 has 13 residues. The CDR3 sequence: CASSLVTDNEQFF. The CDR3 DNA reads TGTGCCAGCAGCTTAGTTACGGACAATGAGCAGTTCTTC.

This clonotype was found a few times. The genes are TRBV6-1 and TRBJ1-3; D perhaps matches TRBD1 (5 bases). The length of the CDR3 is 16 residues. Germline V gives CDR1 MNHNS, CDR2 SASEGT. Trimming stripped 7 bases from V and 0 bases from J, with 16 bases between. The CDR3 protein is CASTWTGLFSGNTIYF. The CDR3 DNA reads TGTGCCAGCACTTGGACGGGACTTTTCTCTGGAAACACCATATATTTT.

The chain links TRBV19 to TRBJ1-2; possibly TRBD1 for D (5 bases). V was cut by 4 bases and J by 11 bases, with 17 bases left in between. The CDR3 covers 13 residues. The germline V gene encodes CDR1 LNHDA and CDR2 SQIVND (reference sequence). The CDR3 sequence is CASSTAPTGGYTF. The CDR3 DNA reads as TGTGCCAGTAGTACCGCCCCGACGGGGGGGTACACCTTC. The full variable domain, in which reference TRBV19 and TRBJ1-2 provide the parts outside the CDR3, is DGGITQSPKYLFRKEGQNVTLSCEQNLNHDAMYWYRQDPGQGLRLIYYSQIVNDFQKGDIAEGYSVSREKKESFPLTVTSAQKNPTAFYLCASSTAPTGGYTFGSGTRLTVV.

The V call is TRBV20-1, the J call TRBJ1-5; D uncertain. The V end lost 1 base, the J end lost 9 bases, and 13 bases lay between the germline ends. This CDR3 comprises 13 residues. CDR1 is DFQATT and CDR2 is SNEGSKA in the germline V gene (reference sequence). Written as DNA, the CDR3 is TGCAGTGCTAGAGGGAACGCGCCTAGGCCCCAGCATTTT. Translating it yields CSARGNAPRPQHF.

The chain is built from TRBV5-1 and TRBJ2-7; tentatively, D is TRBD1 (6 bases). The CDR3 spans 22 residues. Germline V gives CDR1 SGHRS, CDR2 YFSETQ. V lost 4 bases and J lost 2, with 37 bases in between. The CDR3 DNA follows: TGCGCCAGCAGCCCTAACTCGCTTCACCCGGGACAAGCTAGAAAGAGACCCTACGAGCAGTACTTC. Its protein is CASSPNSLHPGQARKRPYEQYF.

V and J are TRBV2 and TRBJ2-2; TRBD2 matches at 7 bases. The germline CDR1 and CDR2 sequences are SNHLY and FYNNEI. Unmatched junction bases numbered 11, after V lost 9 bases and J lost 1 base. The CDR3 consists of 16 residues. The CDR3 here is CARSPPGGRNTGELFF. In DNA, the CDR3 is TGTGCCAGGAGTCCCCCGGGCGGGAGGAACACCGGGGAGCTGTTTTTT.

The chain has TRBV2 and TRBJ1-1; TRBD1 agrees at 7 bases. V lost 2 bases and J lost 11; bases outside the gene matches: 14. The CDR3 has 15 residues. Germline CDR1 reads SNHLY; CDR2 reads FYNNEI. The CDR3 sequence is CASSEKGHRGLRAFF. DNA for the CDR3: TGTGCCAGCAGTGAAAAGGGTCACAGGGGCCTCCGTGCTTTCTTT.

The V and J genes are TRBV7-6 and TRBJ2-3; either TRBD1 or TRBD2 may fit D (5 bases each). Trimming pared 1 base from V and 8 bases from J, leaving 7 bases between. The CDR3 contains 12 residues. Germline values: CDR1 SGHVS, CDR2 FNYEAQ. In DNA form, the CDR3 reads TGTGCCAGCAGCTTAGATGGGGGTACGCAGTATTTT. It specifies CASSLDGGTQYF. The whole variable domain, filled in from reference TRBV7-6 and TRBJ2-3, reads GAGVSQSPRYKVTKRGQDVALRCDPISGHVSLYWYRQALGQGPEFLTYFNYEAQQDKSGLPNDRFSAERPEGSISTLTIQRTEQRDSAMYRCASSLDGGTQYFGPGTRLTVL.

This clonotype was counted between two and nine times. The chain recombines TRBV4-3 with TRBJ2-7, with D possibly matching TRBD1 (5 bases). Germline V gene lookup returns CDR1 LGHNA and CDR2 YSLEER. The CDR3 covers 16 residues. V was pared by 1 base and J by 4 bases, with 17 bases between. The CDR3 here is CASSQGGRVGAYEQYF. CDR3 in DNA: TGCGCCAGCAGCCAAGGGGGCAGGGTTGGTGCGTACGAGCAGTACTTC.

The V gene is TRBV2, the J gene TRBJ2-5, with D uncertain. Germline loops: CDR1 SNHLY, CDR2 FYNNEI. The V and J ends lost 4 bases and 5 bases respectively, with 8 bases between them. This CDR3 is built from 12 residues. The CDR3 region is CASSAQRETQYF. In DNA form, the CDR3 reads TGTGCCAGCAGTGCCCAACGGGAGACCCAGTACTTC.

J is TRBJ2-1 and V is TRBV6-1; unclear D gene. V lost 5 bases and J lost 9, with 17 bases in between. Germline values: CDR1 MNHNS, CDR2 SASEGT. The CDR3 runs to 14 residues. For the CDR3, the DNA is TGTGCCAGCAGTTTAGGAGCCCTCCCTGGTGAGCAGTTCTTC. It yields the protein CASSLGALPGEQFF.

The chain recombines TRBV20-1 with TRBJ1-1, with 7 bases lining up with TRBD1. Per the germline V gene, CDR1 is DFQATT and CDR2 is SNEGSKA (reference sequence). CDR3 size: 15 residues. The CDR3 bases are TGCAGCTCTCCTGGGGAGGGGGCGGGGAACACTGAAGCTTTCTTT. The encoded protein is CSSPGEGAGNTEAFF.

The chain carries TRBV2 and TRBJ1-4; perhaps TRBD1 as D (5 bases). This CDR3 has 13 residues. V shed 8 bases and J shed 6 bases, with 13 bases lying between them. Germline lookup yields CDR1 SNHLY and CDR2 FYNNEI. Here the CDR3 reads CASRDLADEKLFF. The DNA for the CDR3 is TGTGCCAGCCGGGACCTCGCTGATGAAAAACTGTTTTTT.

CDR3 loop: CASSSGGVGTSYEQYF. CDR3 bases: TGTGCCAGCAGCTCGGGGGGTGTCGGGACGAGCTACGAGCAGTACTTC. This sequence joins TRBV5-4 and TRBJ2-7, with TRBD2 identical over 7 bases. Germline trimming cut 3 bases from V and 3 bases from J; bases unmatched to any gene: 12. The CDR3 sequence is 16 residues long. Germline V gene data show CDR1 as SGHNT and CDR2 as YYREEE (reference sequence).

This clonotype came up a few times. The chain recombines TRBV11-2 with TRBJ2-1, with D tentatively TRBD1 (6 bases). The ends were cut back, 4 bases at V and 4 bases at J, with 20 bases in the middle. The CDR3 has 17 amino acids. Germline V lookup: CDR1 SGHAT, CDR2 FQNNGV. The CDR3 region is CASSSLWTVLRYNEQFF. The CDR3 DNA reads as TGTGCCAGCAGCTCACTCTGGACAGTCCTACGTTACAATGAGCAGTTCTTC. Complete variable domain (other parts from reference TRBV11-2 and TRBJ2-1): EAGVAQSPRYKIIEKRQSVAFWCNPISGHATLYWYQQILGQGPKLLIQFQNNGVVDDSQLPKDRFSAERLKGVDSTLKIQPAKLEDSAVYLCASSSLWTVLRYNEQFFGPGTRLTVL.

This chain connects TRBV19 to TRBJ2-7; D perhaps matches TRBD1 (5 bases). CDR1 and CDR2 from the germline V gene are LNHDA and SQIVND (reference sequence). Trimming took off 3 bases at V and 8 bases at J, with 11 bases between the two ends. CDR3 size: 12 residues. The CDR3 reads CASSMAQGKQYF. The CDR3 DNA sequence: TGTGCCAGTAGTATGGCGCAGGGCAAGCAGTACTTC.